These 2 T cell receptor beta chains were all obtained from the same sample, sequenced in a study of blood T cells in healthy people across ages. A J-beta primer mix and a sample-barcoded 5' primer were used in a second PCR of about 7 to 12 cycles. TCRdb itself ran the 5' RACE reads through MiXCR, one entry per CDR3 protein. The repertoire holds some 1,000,000 distinct CDR3 sequences, around 27% seen once, with 0.65% to 0.75% in the top ten. These sequences were also reported in another study, on T cells of mothers and their children.

Sequencing used blood. All receptors derive from a girl aged 2 to 10 in good health.

This clonotype was counted between two and nine times. The chain uses TRBV20-1 and TRBJ1-4, with 8 bases that match TRBD1. Trimming removed 5 bases from V and 11 bases from J; junction bases left unmatched: 10. Germline V gene data show CDR1 as DFQATT and CDR2 as SNEGSKA (reference sequence). This CDR3 spans 13 amino acids. The CDR3 loop reads CSAGDRGGRKLFF. CDR3 coding DNA: TGCAGTGCTGGTGACAGGGGAGGTCGGAAACTGTTTTTT.

The chain uses TRBV3-1 and TRBJ2-5; the D gene is possibly TRBD1 (5 bases). The V gene's germline CDR1 is LGHDT and CDR2 YNNKEL (reference sequence). V was pared by 1 base and J by 9 bases, with 9 bases between. The CDR3 loop spans 12 amino acids. The chain's CDR3 is CASSQVQGPQYF. CDR3 in DNA: TGTGCCAGCAGCCAAGTTCAGGGTCCCCAGTACTTC.